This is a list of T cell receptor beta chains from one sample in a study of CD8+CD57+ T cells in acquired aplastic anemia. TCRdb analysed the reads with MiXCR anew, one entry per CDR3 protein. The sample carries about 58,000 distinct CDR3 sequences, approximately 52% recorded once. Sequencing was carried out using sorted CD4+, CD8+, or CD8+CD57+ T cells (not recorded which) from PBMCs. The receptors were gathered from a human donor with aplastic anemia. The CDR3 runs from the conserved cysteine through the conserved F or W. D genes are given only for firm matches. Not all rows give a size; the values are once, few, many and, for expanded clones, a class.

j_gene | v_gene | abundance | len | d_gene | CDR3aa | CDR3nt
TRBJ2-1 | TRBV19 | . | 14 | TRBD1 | CASSPGQTYNEQFF | TGTGCCAGTAGCCCGGGACAGACCTACAATGAGCAGTTCTTC
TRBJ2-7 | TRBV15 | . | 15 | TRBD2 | CATSRESGGSYEQYF | TGTGCCACCAGCAGAGAGAGCGGGGGCTCCTACGAGCAGTACTTC
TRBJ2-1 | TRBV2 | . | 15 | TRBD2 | CASSRAGGPYNEQFF | TGTGCCAGCAGTAGGGCGGGGGGGCCCTACAATGAGCAGTTCTTC
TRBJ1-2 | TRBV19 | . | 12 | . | CASSIGDYGYTF | TGTGCCAGTAGTATCGGGGACTATGGCTACACCTTC
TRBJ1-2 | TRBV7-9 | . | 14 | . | CASSLQADNYGYTF | TGTGCCAGCAGCTTACAGGCAGATAACTATGGCTACACCTTC
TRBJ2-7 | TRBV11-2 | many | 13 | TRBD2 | CASKRGGLYEQYF | TGTGCCAGCAAACGGGGGGGTTTGTACGAGCAGTACTTC
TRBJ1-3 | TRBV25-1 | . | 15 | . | CASRPTGPRGNTIYF | TGTGCCAGCAGGCCCACGGGTCCTCGCGGTAACACCATATATTTT
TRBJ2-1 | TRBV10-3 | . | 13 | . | CAMGEAGGVEQFF | TGTGCCATGGGCGAGGCTGGAGGGGTTGAGCAGTTCTTC
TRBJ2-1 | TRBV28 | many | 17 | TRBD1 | CASSPARQGVSYNEQFF | TGTGCCAGCAGTCCCGCCCGACAGGGGGTGTCCTACAATGAGCAGTTCTTC
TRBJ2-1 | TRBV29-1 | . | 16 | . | CSVEASDRLSYNEQFF | TGCAGCGTTGAAGCGTCAGACAGGCTCTCCTACAATGAGCAGTTCTTC
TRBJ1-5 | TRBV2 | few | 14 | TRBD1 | CASSMDRVNQPQHF | TGTGCCAGCAGTATGGACAGGGTTAATCAGCCCCAGCATTTT
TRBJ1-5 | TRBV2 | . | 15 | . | CASSEGRGSNQPQHF | TGTGCCAGCAGTGAGGGGAGGGGTAGCAATCAGCCCCAGCATTTT
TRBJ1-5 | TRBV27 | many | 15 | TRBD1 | CASKSRDRGDQPQHF | TGTGCCAGCAAATCACGGGACAGGGGGGATCAGCCCCAGCATTTT
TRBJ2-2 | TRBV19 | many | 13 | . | CASSAGNTGELFF | TGTGCCAGTAGTGCAGGGAACACCGGGGAGCTGTTTTTT
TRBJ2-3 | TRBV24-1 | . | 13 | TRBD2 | CATGTSGADTQYF | TGTGCCACCGGGACTAGCGGCGCAGATACGCAGTATTTT
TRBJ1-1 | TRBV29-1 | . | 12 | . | CSAQGDNTEAFF | TGCAGCGCTCAGGGTGATAACACTGAAGCTTTCTTT
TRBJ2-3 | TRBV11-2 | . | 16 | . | CASSAPGGGPADTQYF | TGTGCCAGCAGCGCCCCTGGGGGGGGGCCGGCAGATACGCAGTATTTT
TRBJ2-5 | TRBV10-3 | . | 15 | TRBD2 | CASSPLAGGQETQYF | TGTGCCAGCAGCCCACTAGCGGGGGGGCAAGAGACCCAGTACTTC
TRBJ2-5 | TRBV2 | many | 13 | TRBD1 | CASRLQGQETQYF | TGTGCCAGCAGATTACAGGGGCAAGAGACCCAGTACTTC
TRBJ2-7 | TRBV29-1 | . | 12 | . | CSVDRGGSEQYF | TGCAGCGTTGACAGGGGAGGATCCGAGCAGTACTTC
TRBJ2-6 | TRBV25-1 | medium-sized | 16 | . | CASSTSGHSGANVLTF | TGTGCCAGCAGTACTTCCGGCCACTCTGGGGCCAACGTCCTGACTTTC
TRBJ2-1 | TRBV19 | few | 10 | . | CASGVAKQFF | TGTGCCAGTGGGGTGGCGAAGCAGTTCTTC
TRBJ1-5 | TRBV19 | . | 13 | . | CASRGVRNQPQHF | TGTGCCAGTAGGGGGGTTCGCAATCAGCCCCAGCATTTT
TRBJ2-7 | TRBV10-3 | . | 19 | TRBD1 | CAVSESTGTGGPSSYEQYF | TGTGCCGTCAGTGAGTCGACCGGGACAGGGGGACCCAGCTCCTACGAGCAGTACTTC
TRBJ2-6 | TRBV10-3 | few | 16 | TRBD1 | CAIEGQGPSGANVLTF | TGTGCCATCGAGGGACAGGGTCCTTCTGGGGCCAACGTCCTGACTTTC
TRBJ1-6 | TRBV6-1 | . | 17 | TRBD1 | CASSTPQGGLLNSPLHF | TGTGCCAGCAGTACTCCCCAGGGGGGACTCCTTAATTCACCCCTCCACTTT
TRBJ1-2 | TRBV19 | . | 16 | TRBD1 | CASSPWEGADPYGYTF | TGTGCCAGTAGCCCCTGGGAGGGGGCAGATCCTTATGGCTACACCTTC
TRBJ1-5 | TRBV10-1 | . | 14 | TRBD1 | CARSTGPRNQPQHF | TGCGCCAGATCGACAGGGCCGCGCAATCAGCCCCAGCATTTT
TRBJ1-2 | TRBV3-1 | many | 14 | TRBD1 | CASSQEDRRYGYTF | TGTGCCAGCAGCCAAGAGGACAGGCGGTATGGCTACACCTTC
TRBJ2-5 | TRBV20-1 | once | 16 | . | CSARGRASVGQETQYF | TGCAGTGCTAGAGGGCGGGCTAGCGTGGGGCAAGAGACCCAGTACTTC
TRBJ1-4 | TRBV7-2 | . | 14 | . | CASSERGLDEKLFF | TGTGCCAGCAGTGAAAGAGGGTTAGATGAAAAACTGTTTTTT
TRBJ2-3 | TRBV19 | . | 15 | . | CASSRGLPGVDTQYF | TGTGCCAGTAGCCGCGGACTGCCCGGAGTTGATACGCAGTATTTT
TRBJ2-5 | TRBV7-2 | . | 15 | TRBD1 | CASSLWTGSPETQYF | TGTGCCAGCAGCTTATGGACAGGGTCCCCAGAGACCCAGTACTTC
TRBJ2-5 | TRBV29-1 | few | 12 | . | CSVEYQGETQYF | TGCAGCGTTGAATACCAGGGGGAGACCCAGTACTTC
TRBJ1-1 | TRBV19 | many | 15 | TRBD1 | CASSTYRGVNTEAFF | TGTGCCAGTAGTACCTACAGGGGGGTGAACACTGAAGCTTTCTTT
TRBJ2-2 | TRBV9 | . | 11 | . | CASSVTGELFF | TGTGCCAGCAGCGTTACCGGGGAGCTGTTTTTT
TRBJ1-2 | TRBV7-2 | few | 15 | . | CASSLAQRIGYGYTF | TGTGCCAGCAGCTTAGCACAGAGAATAGGCTATGGCTACACCTTC
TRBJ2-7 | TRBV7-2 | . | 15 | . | CASSHDGRAPYEQYF | TGTGCCAGCAGTCATGACGGACGGGCGCCTTACGAGCAGTACTTC
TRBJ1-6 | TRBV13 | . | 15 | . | CASSHGFGENSPLHF | TGTGCCAGCAGCCACGGATTTGGGGAGAATTCACCCCTCCACTTT
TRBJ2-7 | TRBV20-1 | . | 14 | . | CSAVGGASNYEQYF | TGCAGTGCGGTCGGTGGGGCCTCCAACTACGAGCAGTACTTC
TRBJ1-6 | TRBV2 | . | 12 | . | CASSTGISPLHF | TGTGCCAGCAGTACAGGGATTTCACCCCTCCACTTT
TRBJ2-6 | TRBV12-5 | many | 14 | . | CASAQGSGANVLTF | TGTGCTAGTGCCCAGGGTTCTGGGGCCAACGTCCTGACTTTC
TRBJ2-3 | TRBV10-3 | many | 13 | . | CAISETQTDTQYF | TGTGCCATCAGTGAGACTCAGACAGATACGCAGTATTTT